This entry lists 10 T cell receptor beta chains sequenced from one sample in a study of T cells in localized non-small cell lung cancer. Profiling relied on immunoSEQ multiplex PCR, and the TCRdb table lists in-frame clones only, not all of them. The sample gives 23,000 or so clones, approximately 92% of which show up once; roughly 15% is in the top ten. The input for sequencing was peripheral blood, taken before any cancer treatment. These receptors all stem from a man aged 40 to 69 with stage III squamous cell lung carcinoma.

This clone appeared a few times. The V gene is TRBV7-9, the J gene TRBJ1-2; TRBD1 aligns across 9 bases. Trimming removed 4 bases from V and 4 bases from J; junction bases left unmatched: 7. CDR3 length: 15 residues. The germline gives CDR1 SEHNR, CDR2 FQNEAQ (reference sequence). The CDR3 region is CASSSLRTGAYGYTF. Written as DNA, the CDR3 is TGTGCCAGCAGCTCTCTTCGGACAGGGGCCTATGGCTACACCTTC.

V and J are TRBV4-1 and TRBJ2-1, with D perhaps matching TRBD2 (6 bases). Per germline, CDR1 MGHRA and CDR2 YSYEKL. This CDR3 is built from 15 residues. V was trimmed by 10 bases and J by 3 bases, leaving 19 bases between them. The CDR3 protein is CATGGAAKYYNEQFF. The CDR3 DNA follows: TGCGCCACCGGAGGGGCAGCGAAATACTACAATGAGCAGTTCTTC.

This clone has a single count. The chain combines TRBV5-5 with TRBJ2-7; 7 bases align to TRBD1. Germline values: CDR1 SGHKS, CDR2 YYEKEE (reference sequence). CDR3 length: 14 amino acids. J lost 7 bases, V lost 3 bases, and 10 bases had no gene match. The CDR3 DNA reads as TGTGCCAGCAGCTCCGGGACAGCGGAAAGGGAGCAGTACTTC. Protein sequence: CASSSGTAEREQYF.

This sequence joins TRBV6-1 and TRBJ2-7; D perhaps matches TRBD1 (7 bases). V lost 5 bases and J lost 2, with 16 bases in between. The length of the CDR3 is 15 residues. Germline V gene sequence: CDR1 MNHNS, CDR2 SASEGT. CDR3 in amino acids: CASSPGGTATYEQYF. CDR3 DNA: TGTGCCAGCAGTCCAGGAGGGACAGCGACCTACGAGCAGTACTTC.

J is TRBJ2-5 and V is TRBV5-6; D might be TRBD2 (7 bases). CDR3 length: 13 residues. V was shortened by 5 bases and J by 5 bases, with 13 bases between the two germline ends. The germline CDR1 and CDR2 sequences are SGHDT and YYEEEE. In nucleotides, the CDR3 is TGTGCCAGCAGACCGGGGGGCAGGGAGACCCAGTACTTC. This encodes CASRPGGRETQYF.

V is TRBV27 and J is TRBJ2-1; D gene unclear. Germline V gene data show CDR1 as MNHEY and CDR2 as SMNVEV (reference sequence). The ends were cut back, 6 bases at V and 6 bases at J, with 12 bases in the middle. This CDR3 region has 13 residues. This CDR3 is CASSQRQGNEQFF. The CDR3 bases are TGTGCCAGCAGCCAAAGACAAGGCAATGAGCAGTTCTTC.

The chain is built from TRBV2 and TRBJ2-1, with D perhaps matching TRBD1 (5 bases). V was cut by 6 bases and J by 1 base, with 19 bases left in between. The germline V gene encodes CDR1 SNHLY and CDR2 FYNNEI. There are 17 residues in the CDR3. The CDR3 here is CASSPGANPTSYNEQFF. Written as DNA, the CDR3 is TGTGCCAGCAGCCCTGGGGCCAATCCGACATCCTACAATGAGCAGTTCTTC.

The chain is built from TRBV5-6 and TRBJ1-1; the D is unclear. The CDR3 runs to 14 residues. Trimming removed 2 bases from V and 5 bases from J, with 13 bases in between. Per germline, CDR1 SGHDT and CDR2 YYEEEE. This CDR3 reads CASSLKEGFTEAFF. CDR3 sequence (DNA): TGTGCCAGCAGCTTAAAGGAGGGATTTACTGAAGCTTTCTTT.

This chain uses TRBV7-2 with TRBJ1-1; D is uncertain. Looked up from germline, CDR1 is SGHTA and CDR2 is FQGNSA. V dropped 0 bases and J dropped 6 bases, with 11 bases sitting between them. The CDR3 runs 14 residues. In DNA form, the CDR3 reads TGTGCCAGCAGCTTAGCCACAGTTCGGGCTGAAGCTTTCTTT. Its translation is CASSLATVRAEAFF.

The chain employs TRBV5-1 and TRBJ1-6; TRBD1 matches at 9 bases. The CDR3 is made up of 17 amino acids. Trimming took 0 bases from V and 2 from J; bases not matched to a gene: 3. Germline V CDR1 and CDR2: SGHRS, YFSETQ. CDR3 nucleotide sequence: TGCGCCAGCAGCTTGGGGACAGGGGACCCCTATAATTCACCCCTCCACTTT. Protein sequence: CASSLGTGDPYNSPLHF.